These 15 T cell receptor beta chains were sequenced from one sample in a study of neurological immune-mediated disorders. TCRdb re-derived calls from the 5' RACE reads in MiXCR, one entry per CDR3 protein. The sample includes approximately 40,000 distinct CDR3 sequences, about 14% of them seen just once. The sample consisted of CD4+ T cells from blood. The receptor source for this set is a woman aged 55-70 years with HTLV-1-associated myelopathy (HAM/TSP).

The chain joins TRBV5-5 to TRBJ2-3; TRBD1 aligns across 8 bases. V dropped 4 bases and J dropped 3; count of bases not matched to a gene: 7. CDR3 length: 15 residues. Germline V gene data show CDR1 as SGHKS and CDR2 as YYEKEE (reference sequence). CDR3 loop: CASSRTGRITDTQYF. CDR3 DNA: TGTGCCAGCAGCCGGACAGGGCGAATTACAGATACGCAGTATTTT.

This clonotype has more than one count but fewer than ten. The chain recombines TRBV5-1 with TRBJ2-2; D is perhaps TRBD2 (6 bases). Per germline, CDR1 SGHRS and CDR2 YFSETQ. V lost 7 bases and J lost 2, with 18 bases in between. The CDR3 covers 16 residues. CDR3 DNA sequence: TGCGCCAGCCACCCCCGCGGGGACCTCAACACCGGGGAGCTGTTTTTT. It codes for CASHPRGDLNTGELFF.

This clonotype was counted ten times or more. The chain is built from TRBV3-1 and TRBJ2-5; D could derive from TRBD1 or TRBD2 (6 bases each). V was clipped by 0 bases and J by 1 base, with 9 bases between them. In germline, CDR1 is LGHDT, CDR2 YNNKEL (reference sequence). CDR3 length equals 15 residues. CDR3 DNA: TGTGCCAGCAGCCAAGAAGGGGGGTCCCAAGAGACCCAGTACTTC. Translation gives CASSQEGGSQETQYF.

This clonotype was recorded at least ten times. The chain links TRBV20-1 to TRBJ2-7, with 16 bases fitting TRBD2. Per germline, CDR1 DFQATT and CDR2 SNEGSKA (reference sequence). The CDR3 runs 15 residues. V lost 6 bases to trimming and J lost 2 bases; unmatched junction nucleotides: 4. CDR3 in amino acids: CSAQGLAGGTYEQYF. In DNA, the CDR3 is TGCAGTGCCCAGGGACTAGCGGGGGGGACCTACGAGCAGTACTTC.

This clonotype occurred many times. This sequence joins TRBV5-1 and TRBJ1-1; unclear D gene. Germline CDR1 is SGHRS and CDR2 is YFSETQ. The V end was cut by 3 bases, the J end by 0 bases, with 6 bases between. This CDR3 has 13 amino acids. CDR3 sequence (DNA): TGCGCCAGCAGCTCGGACGTGAACACTGAAGCTTTCTTT. This encodes CASSSDVNTEAFF.

In this sample, this clonotype turned up many times. V is TRBV11-3 and J is TRBJ2-3; D gene uncertain. Per germline, CDR1 SGHNT and CDR2 YENEEA. The CDR3 runs 13 residues. V was trimmed by 2 bases and J by 2 bases, leaving 5 bases between them. CDR3 sequence (DNA): TGTGCCAGCAGCTTAATTTTCACAGATACGCAGTATTTT. Translated, it gives CASSLIFTDTQYF.

This clonotype was counted many times. V usage is TRBV3-1 and J usage is TRBJ1-1; weak D call: TRBD1 (5 bases). The V gene's germline CDR1 is LGHDT and CDR2 YNNKEL (reference sequence). This CDR3 region has 16 residues. V lost 4 bases and J 8 bases, leaving 23 bases between the germline ends. The CDR3 coding sequence is TGTGCCAGCAGCCGGTTCTTAGAGGGGCCAAATCCCGAAGCTTTCTTT. Translated: CASSRFLEGPNPEAFF. The full variable domain, in which reference TRBV3-1 and TRBJ1-1 provide the parts outside the CDR3, is DTAVSQTPKYLVTQMGNDKSIKCEQNLGHDTMYWYKQDSKKFLKIMFSYNNKELIINETVPNRFSPKSPDKAHLNLHINSLELGDSAVYFCASSRFLEGPNPEAFFGQGTRLTVV.

This clonotype was found many times. The chain carries TRBV20-1 and TRBJ2-1; 9 bases map to TRBD2. Per the germline V gene, CDR1 is DFQATT and CDR2 is SNEGSKA (reference sequence). The CDR3 is 19 amino acids. The J segment lost 2 bases and the V segment lost 5 bases, leaving 19 bases of the junction unmatched. The CDR3 nucleotides are TGCAGTGCTTCCCGCGGCAGCTTTGGACTAGCGTCCACCTACAATGAGCAGTTCTTC. Translating gives CSASRGSFGLASTYNEQFF.

This clonotype occurred many times. The chain has TRBV6-1 and TRBJ1-1; no definite D call. Germline V gene data show CDR1 as MNHNS and CDR2 as SASEGT. Trimming pared 9 bases from V and 3 bases from J, leaving 8 bases between. The CDR3 covers 11 residues. CDR3 bases: TGTGCCAGTTTCTGGCACACTGAAGCTTTCTTT. Encoded protein: CASFWHTEAFF.

This clonotype showed up just a few times. The chain has TRBV18 and TRBJ1-1; weak D call: TRBD1 (5 bases). The CDR3 loop spans 11 amino acids. The germline V and J ends were trimmed by 4 bases and 6 bases, with 6 bases remaining between them. CDR1 and CDR2 from the germline V gene are KGHSH and LQKENI. The CDR3 DNA reads TGTGCCAGCTCACAGGGACCTGAAGCTTTCTTT. Amino acid sequence: CASSQGPEAFF.

This clonotype was detected ten times or more. The chain recombines TRBV10-3 with TRBJ1-2, with a weak D call TRBD1 (5 bases). The CDR3 contains 13 residues. V shed 0 bases and J shed 6 bases, with 8 bases lying between them. CDR1 and CDR2 (germline): ENHRY, SYGVKD. The CDR3 DNA reads TGTGCCATCAGTGAGTCCCAGGGTGATGGCTACACCTTC. Amino acid sequence: CAISESQGDGYTF.

This clonotype appeared many times. The chain is built from TRBV5-1 and TRBJ2-2; D gene unclear. The CDR3 contains 15 residues. Germline loops: CDR1 SGHRS, CDR2 YFSETQ. V was pared by 0 bases and J by 0 bases, with 6 bases between. The CDR3, as DNA: TGCGCCAGCAGCTTGGAGAGCGCGAACACCGGGGAGCTGTTTTTT. Its translation: CASSLESANTGELFF.

This clonotype was seen many times. V and J are TRBV10-3 and TRBJ2-7; D possibly corresponds to TRBD1 (6 bases). V lost 7 bases and J 2 bases, leaving 12 bases between the germline ends. Per germline, CDR1 ENHRY and CDR2 SYGVKD. The CDR3 totals 13 residues. Written as DNA, the CDR3 is TGTGCCATCAATCGGGACAACGCCTACGAGCAGTACTTC. This codes for CAINRDNAYEQYF.

This rearrangement joins TRBV6-5 to TRBJ2-5; D may be TRBD1 or TRBD2 (5 bases each). Germline CDR1 is MNHEY and CDR2 is SVGAGI. The CDR3 runs 12 residues. V lost 6 bases to trimming and J lost 5 bases, with 10 bases between them. The CDR3 region is CASRGTYETQYF. Here the CDR3 DNA reads TGTGCCAGCAGGGGGACGTACGAGACCCAGTACTTC.

This clonotype occurred many times. The gene calls are TRBV11-2 and TRBJ1-1, with D possibly matching TRBD1 (5 bases). The CDR3 is 14 amino acids. Germline V CDR1 and CDR2: SGHAT, FQNNGV. Trimming left V 0 bases short and J 8 bases short, with 13 bases between. The CDR3 nucleotides read TGTGCCAGCAGCTTAGATACGACAGCGAAAGAAGCTTTCTTT. Protein sequence: CASSLDTTAKEAFF.